The 3 T cell receptor beta chains reported below all come from one sample, sequenced in a study of radiation and T cells in renal cell carcinoma (dated by TCRdb to 2018 to 2021). The library was produced with the immunoSEQ multiplex PCR assay. In its TCRdb copy, this immuneACCESS table keeps in-frame sequences only and misses some clones. Where compared with another copy, unresolved V genes explain less than half of these, and the others have no known cause. For this sample there are 45,000 to 55,000 clones; 75% to 85% appear just once. The top ten hold around 29% of the sample. The time point label for this specimen denotes: blood 2 weeks post-SBRT. The sample's treatment or condition, from its label and the paper: 15 Gy SBRT to primary tumor, nephrectomy 4 weeks later. Sequencing used blood, obtained from a patient whose treatment included radiotherapy and nephrectomy. These receptors were obtained from a woman in her 70s with renal cell carcinoma.

The V gene is TRBV19, the J gene TRBJ2-2; D is unclear. The CDR3 length is 13 residues. Germline CDR1 is LNHDA and CDR2 is SQIVND (reference sequence). Trimming shortened V by 4 bases and J by 6 bases, and 9 bases separated the two germline ends. The CDR3 nucleotides read TGTGCCAGTAGTAAAATGGGCTCCGGGGAGCTGTTTTTT. It yields the protein CASSKMGSGELFF.

This sequence joins TRBV5-1 and TRBJ2-2; 10 nucleotides match TRBD1. The CDR3 extends over 15 amino acids. After removal of 4 bases from V and 6 bases from J, the junction contained 6 bases not matched to a gene. Germline CDR1 is SGHRS and CDR2 is YFSETQ. CDR3 coding DNA: TGCGCCAGCAGCCAGACAGGGGGCCGGGCCGGGGAGCTGTTTTTT. Translating gives CASSQTGGRAGELFF. Complete variable domain (other parts from reference TRBV5-1 and TRBJ2-2): KAGVTQTPRYLIKTRGQQVTLSCSPISGHRSVSWYQQTPGQGLQFLFEYFSETQRNKGNFPGRFSGRQFSNSRSEMNVSTLELGDSALYLCASSQTGGRAGELFFGEGSRLTVL.

This clone counts as medium-sized. The chain employs TRBV11-2 and TRBJ1-4; 8 bases are shared with TRBD1. Germline V gene sequence: CDR1 SGHAT, CDR2 FQNNGV. The CDR3 consists of 15 residues. The junction had 3 bases not matched to a gene; V was cut back by 0 bases and J by 6 bases. CDR3 sequence: CASSLEAGGDEKLFF. The DNA for the CDR3 is TGTGCCAGCAGCTTAGAAGCAGGGGGCGATGAAAAACTGTTTTTT.